The rows below give T cell receptor beta chains drawn from one sample of a study of blood T cell repertoires in COVID-19. Sequencing used immunoSEQ multiplex PCR; TCRdb keeps in-frame clones, though not all of them. This table has around 700,000 clones, more than 80% appearing once. Sequenced input: peripheral blood. These receptors all stem from a woman younger than 35 with acute or convalescent COVID-19. The CDR3 runs from the conserved cysteine through the conserved F or W. A D gene is named only where the DNA matches it firmly. Part of the rows lack a size; the others show once, few, many or a class for expanded clones.

>TRBV6-5|.|14|TRBJ2-2|.
CASSYPRDTGELFF
TGTGCCAGCAGTTATCCCCGGGACACCGGGGAGCTGTTTTTT
>TRBV3-1/TRBV3-2|TRBD1|14|TRBJ1-5|once
CASSPRQGYQPQHF
TGTGCCAGCAGCCCCCGACAGGGGTATCAGCCCCAGCATTTT
>TRBV2|TRBD2|14|TRBJ2-7|.
CAGPAGGRRYEQYF
TGTGCCGGACCGGCGGGGGGGCGAAGGTACGAGCAGTACTTC
>TRBV7-3|TRBD1|13|TRBJ1-1|.
CASSLQTGSEAFF
TGTGCCAGCAGCTTGCAGACAGGGAGTGAAGCTTTCTTT
>TRBV2|.|15|TRBJ1-3|few
CASSEGTVSGNTIYF
TGTGCCAGCAGTGAAGGCACAGTCTCTGGAAACACCATATATTTT
>TRBV5-1|.|14|TRBJ1-6|.
CASSEGGYISPLHF
TGCGCCAGCAGCGAGGGGGGGTACATTTCACCCCTCCACTTT
>TRBV19|TRBD1|14|TRBJ1-1|.
CASSNRQGRTEAFF
TGTGCCAGTAGTAACCGACAGGGCCGGACTGAAGCTTTCTTT
>TRBV25-1|TRBD1|15|TRBJ1-2|.
CASSDAGGERYGYTF
TGTGCCAGCAGTGATGCAGGGGGCGAACGCTATGGCTACACCTTC
>TRBV7-9|.|14|TRBJ2-7|.
CASSPDRNPYEQYF
TGTGCCAGCAGCCCAGACAGGAATCCCTACGAGCAGTACTTC
>TRBV7-3|.|13|TRBJ1-2|.
CASSPDKNYGYTF
TGTGCCAGCAGCCCAGACAAGAACTATGGCTACACCTTC
>TRBV2|TRBD1|19|TRBJ2-1|.
CASTIGRQGLLVSYNEQFF
TGTGCCAGCACTATCGGGAGACAGGGGTTGCTTGTGTCCTACAATGAGCAGTTCTTC
>TRBV29-1|TRBD1|18|TRBJ1-4|.
CSVILLRQGESTNEKLFF
TGCAGCGTTATCCTCCTGCGACAGGGTGAATCGACTAATGAAAAACTGTTTTTT
>TRBV4-2|TRBD1|15|TRBJ2-1|.
CASSQETGVYNEQFF
TGTGCCAGCAGCCAGGAGACAGGGGTCTACAATGAGCAGTTCTTC
>TRBV27|TRBD1|16|TRBJ1-1|.
CASSLNGGQFFTEAFF
TGTGCCAGCAGTTTAAACGGGGGACAGTTCTTCACTGAAGCTTTCTTT
>TRBV5-1|.|13|TRBJ1-2|once
CASSDRTFYGYTF
TGCGCCAGCAGCGACAGGACTTTCTATGGCTACACCTTC
>TRBV5-5|.|17|TRBJ1-2|.
CASSPSTHGAAGYGYTF
TGTGCCAGCTCACCTTCAACTCACGGTGCAGCGGGCTATGGCTACACCTTC
>TRBV7-3|TRBD1|15|TRBJ2-2|.
CASSPGQVNTGELFF
TGTGCCAGCAGTCCGGGACAGGTGAACACCGGGGAGCTGTTTTTT
>TRBV5-6|.|11|TRBJ2-7|.
CASSLASEQYF
TGTGCCAGCAGCTTGGCTTCTGAGCAGTACTTC
>TRBV15|TRBD1|14|TRBJ1-3|few
CATGTVISGNTIYF
TGTGCCACCGGGACAGTTATCTCTGGAAACACCATATATTTT
>TRBV6-5|TRBD1|16|TRBJ1-2|.
CASSYAGTGDQYGYTF
TGTGCCAGCAGTTACGCCGGGACAGGGGATCAGTATGGCTACACCTTC
>TRBV3-1/TRBV3-2|TRBD1|14|TRBJ1-2|few
CASSPEPGGYGYTF
TGTGCCAGCAGCCCAGAACCAGGGGGGTATGGCTACACCTTC
>TRBV2|.|16|TRBJ1-6|.
CASSETTGISGSPLHF
TGTGCCAGCAGTGAAACAACAGGGATTTCCGGTTCACCCCTCCACTTT
>TRBV27|.|14|TRBJ2-3|.
CASSAGLTGDTQYF
TGTGCCAGCAGTGCAGGACTGACTGGAGATACGCAGTATTTT
>TRBV6-2/TRBV6-3|TRBD2|13|TRBJ2-1|.
CASSPGLVYEQFF
TGTGCCAGCAGTCCGGGACTAGTCTATGAGCAGTTCTTC
>TRBV5-1|TRBD1|15|TRBJ2-3|.
CASSLLDRNTDTQYF
TGCGCCAGCAGCTTATTGGACAGGAACACAGATACGCAGTATTTT
>TRBV2|TRBD1|15|TRBJ1-4|.
CASRVSQGAGEKLFF
TGTGCCAGCAGGGTATCACAGGGGGCGGGTGAAAAACTGTTTTTT
>TRBV18|TRBD1|17|TRBJ1-3|.
CASSLTTGTFSGNTIYF
TGTGCCAGCTCACTCACGACAGGGACCTTCTCTGGAAACACCATATATTTT
>TRBV4-3|TRBD2|18|TRBJ2-1|.
CASSPRVAGGSSYNEQFF
TGCGCCAGCAGCCCACGGGTAGCGGGGGGGTCCTCCTACAATGAGCAGTTCTTC
>TRBV6-5|.|16|TRBJ2-7|once
CASSYSSHPSSYEQYF
TGTGCCAGCAGTTACTCGTCGCATCCGAGCTCCTACGAGCAGTACTTC
>TRBV30|.|15|TRBJ1-1|.
CAWSPTGIRRTEAFF
TGTGCCTGGAGCCCTACCGGGATCAGACGCACTGAAGCTTTCTTT
>TRBV4-1|.|18|TRBJ1-4|once
CASSHQHPQALYQEKLFF
TGCGCCAGCAGCCACCAACACCCACAGGCCCTCTACCAGGAAAAACTGTTTTTT
>TRBV12-5|.|13|TRBJ1-6|.
CASGTGVGSPLHF
TGTGCTAGTGGTACGGGGGTTGGTTCACCCCTCCACTTT
>TRBV2|.|15|TRBJ1-2|.
CASSDGGVANYGYTF
TGTGCCAGCAGTGACGGGGGGGTAGCTAACTATGGCTACACCTTC
>TRBV12-5|TRBD2|16|TRBJ2-1|.
CASGLWGGSLNNEQFF
TGTGCTAGTGGTTTATGGGGGGGTAGTCTCAACAATGAGCAGTTCTTC